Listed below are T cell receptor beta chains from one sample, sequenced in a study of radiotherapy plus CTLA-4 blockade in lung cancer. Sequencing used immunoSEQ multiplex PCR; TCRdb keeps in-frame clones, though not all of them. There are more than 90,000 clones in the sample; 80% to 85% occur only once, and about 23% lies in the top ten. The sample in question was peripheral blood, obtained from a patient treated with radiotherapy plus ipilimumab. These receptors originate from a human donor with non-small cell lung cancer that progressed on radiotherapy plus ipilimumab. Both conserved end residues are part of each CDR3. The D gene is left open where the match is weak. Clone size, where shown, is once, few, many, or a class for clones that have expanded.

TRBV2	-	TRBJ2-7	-	TGTGCCAGCAGTGAAGGGACAGCCCTCGAGCAGTACTTC	CASSEGTALEQYF
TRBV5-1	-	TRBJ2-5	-	TGCGCCAGCAGCTACTCGGGGAAAGAGACCCAGTACTTC	CASSYSGKETQYF
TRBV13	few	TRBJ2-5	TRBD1	TGTGCCAGCAGCTTTAAAACAGGGGGTCAAGAGACCCAGTACTTC	CASSFKTGGQETQYF
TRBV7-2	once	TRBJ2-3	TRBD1	TGTGCCAGCAGCTTCAAGACAGGGGATACGCAGTATTTT	CASSFKTGDTQYF
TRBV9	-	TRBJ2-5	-	TGTGCCAGCAGCGTAGGGCCAGGGGAGACCCAGTACTTC	CASSVGPGETQYF
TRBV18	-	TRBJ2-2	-	TGTGCCAGCTCACAAAATTCTCAGGGGAACACCGGGGAGCTGTTTTTT	CASSQNSQGNTGELFF
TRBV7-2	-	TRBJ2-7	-	TGTGCCAGCAGCCTGCGGGACTTCTCCTACGAGCAGTACTTC	CASSLRDFSYEQYF
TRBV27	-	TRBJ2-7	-	TGTGCCAGCAGTCAACTGGACAGACACTACGAGCAGTACTTC	CASSQLDRHYEQYF
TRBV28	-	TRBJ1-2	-	TGTGCCAGCAGGACAGGTGGGGCTGATCAGGGTCAACGTACGAACTATGGCTACACCTTC	CASRTGGADQGQRTNYGYTF
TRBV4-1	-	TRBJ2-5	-	TGCGCCAGCAGCCAAGACGCGGCCCTCCAAGAGACCCAGTACTTC	CASSQDAALQETQYF
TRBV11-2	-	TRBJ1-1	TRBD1	TGTGCCAGCAGCCGGACAGGGTGGATCACTGAAGCTTTCTTT	CASSRTGWITEAFF
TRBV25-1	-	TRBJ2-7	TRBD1	TGTGCCAGCAGAGAACAGGGGAGCTACGAGCAGTACTTC	CASREQGSYEQYF
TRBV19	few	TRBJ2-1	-	TGTGCCAGTAGAAGGGAGAGCTCCTACAATGAGCAGTTCTTC	CASRRESSYNEQFF
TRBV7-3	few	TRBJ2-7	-	TGTGCCAGCAGCTCTACCCTCCCACGCTACGAGCAGTACTTC	CASSSTLPRYEQYF
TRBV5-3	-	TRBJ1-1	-	TGTGCCAGAAGCTTGGCCGGCATAAAGGGCTTGTTGAACACTGAAGCTTTCTTT	CARSLAGIKGLLNTEAFF
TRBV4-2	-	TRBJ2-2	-	TGTGCCAGCAGCCAAGAAACTATCGTGAACACCGGGGAGCTGTTTTTT	CASSQETIVNTGELFF
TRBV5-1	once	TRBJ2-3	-	TGCGCCAGCAGCTTGATGACTTCGCGCGGCGCAGATACGCAGTATTTT	CASSLMTSRGADTQYF
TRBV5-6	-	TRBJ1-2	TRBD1	TGTGCCAGCAGCCCAGGGACAGCATTCTATGGCTACACCTTC	CASSPGTAFYGYTF
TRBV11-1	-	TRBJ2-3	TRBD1	TGTGCCAGCAGCTTAGCGCGGACAGGGGGTACAGATACGCAGTATTTT	CASSLARTGGTDTQYF
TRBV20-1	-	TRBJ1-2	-	TGCAGTGCTAGTGGGACGGCTGGCTACACCTTC	CSASGTAGYTF
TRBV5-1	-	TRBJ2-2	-	TGCGCCAGCAGGGGGGAGAACACCGGGGAGCTGTTTTTT	CASRGENTGELFF
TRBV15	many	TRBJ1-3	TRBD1	TGTGCCACCAGCGTCGACAGGGAACCTGGAAACACCATATATTTT	CATSVDREPGNTIYF
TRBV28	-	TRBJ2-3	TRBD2	TGTGCCAGCAGTTTAGCGGGAGAAGGAGATACGCAGTATTTT	CASSLAGEGDTQYF
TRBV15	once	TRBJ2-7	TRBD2	TGTGCCACCAGCCCTGGGACTAGCGGGAGGGCCAACGAGCAGTACTTC	CATSPGTSGRANEQYF
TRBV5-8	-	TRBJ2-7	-	TGTGCCAGCAGCGGAGGTGACAGGGAGGATGACTACGAGCAGTACTTC	CASSGGDREDDYEQYF
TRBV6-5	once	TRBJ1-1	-	TGTGCCAGCAGTTTCCTGAACACTGAAGCTTTCTTT	CASSFLNTEAFF
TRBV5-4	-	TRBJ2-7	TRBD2	TGTGCCAGCAGCCCTAGCGGGAGGGGGACCTACGAGCAGTACTTC	CASSPSGRGTYEQYF
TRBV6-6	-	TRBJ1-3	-	TGTGCCAGCAGTTACCAGGGGCCACTCTCTGGAAACACCATATATTTT	CASSYQGPLSGNTIYF
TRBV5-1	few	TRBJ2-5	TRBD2	TGCGCCAGCAGCTTGGTCCTAGCGGGAGATTCAGAGACCCAGTACTTC	CASSLVLAGDSETQYF
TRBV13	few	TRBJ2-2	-	TGTGCCACGACAAACTGGCGGGGGAACACCGGGGAGCTGTTTTTT	CATTNWRGNTGELFF
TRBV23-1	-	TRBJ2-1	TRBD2	TGCGCCAGCAGTCAAACGTTGACTAGCGGGAGAAGGCACAATGAGCAGTTCTTC	CASSQTLTSGRRHNEQFF